This T cell receptor beta chain was found in a study of T cell changes during pregnancy in multiple sclerosis. Only in-frame clones appear in the TCRdb table, and some are missing; sequencing was by immunoSEQ multiplex PCR. Among around 56,000 clones listed, approximately 91% were seen once. After removal of 9 bases from V and 2 bases from J, the junction contained 4 bases not matched to a gene. This CDR3 spans 13 amino acids. Germline loops: CDR1 SNHLY, CDR2 FYNNEI. A note on this clone: This same CDR3 is encoded by further DNA sequences in the sample.

The J gene is TRBJ2-5, the V gene TRBV2, with TRBD1 matching over 9 bases. Sequencing was performed on peripheral blood, taken after pregnancy. This clonotype was sampled from a female donor with multiple sclerosis, enrolled in a pregnancy study. The CDR3 is CASRGTGQETQYF. In nucleotides, the CDR3 is TGTGCCAGTCGTGGGACAGGGCAAGAGACCCAGTACTTC.